A single sample gave rise to the 30 T cell receptor beta chains below, sequenced in a study of tumor-infiltrating lymphocytes in localized non-small cell lung cancer. The table came from immunoSEQ multiplex PCR; TCRdb's copy has only in-frame clones and leaves some out. Among thousands of clones listed, roughly 70% were seen once. The source material was lung tumor tissue. All receptors derive from a human donor with non-small cell lung cancer.

The chain is built from TRBV15 and TRBJ2-7; D unresolved. V lost 1 base and J lost 0, with 7 bases in between. The CDR3 length is 14 residues. Germline V CDR1 and CDR2: LNHNV, YYDKDF (reference sequence). The CDR3 bases are TGTGCCACCAGCAGAGGCGATAGCTCCTACGAGCAGTACTTC. It yields the protein CATSRGDSSYEQYF.

The chain combines TRBV2 with TRBJ2-3; no reliable D call. Germline assignment: CDR1 SNHLY and CDR2 FYNNEI. The V end lost 7 bases, the J end lost 2 bases, and 16 bases lay between the germline ends. CDR3 length: 15 amino acids. CDR3 nucleotides: TGTGCCAGCAAGACACGGTGCAGTGACACAGATACGCAGTATTTT. Protein product: CASKTRCSDTDTQYF.

This chain connects TRBV2 to TRBJ1-2, with TRBD1 matching over 12 bases. V lost 5 bases, J lost 8 bases, and 9 bases stayed unmatched. CDR1 and CDR2 from the germline V gene are SNHLY and FYNNEI. The CDR3 sequence is 15 residues long. The CDR3 nucleotides read TGTGCCAGCAGTCCGAGGGGACAGGGGGCTCAAGGCTACACCTTC. It codes for CASSPRGQGAQGYTF.

This clone was picked up a small number of times. CDR3 nucleotides: TGTGCCAGCAGCGAGGGACAGAACACTGAAGCTTTCTTT. Translating it yields CASSEGQNTEAFF. The chain uses TRBV11-2 and TRBJ1-1, with D possibly matching TRBD1 (6 bases). The V end was cut by 5 bases, the J end by 1 base, with 8 bases between. Germline loops: CDR1 SGHAT, CDR2 FQNNGV. The CDR3 contains 13 residues.

The V gene is TRBV7-8, the J gene TRBJ1-1; D not certain. Trimming removed 1 base at V and 7 bases at J, with 7 bases between. This CDR3 region has 12 residues. CDR1 is SGHVS and CDR2 is FQNEAQ in the germline V gene. CDR3 sequence (DNA): TGTGCCAGCAGCTTAGTGATAGGTGAAGCTTTCTTT. Protein sequence: CASSLVIGEAFF.

By sample share, this clone is hyperexpanded. The chain employs TRBV10-1 and TRBJ1-1; unclear D gene. In germline, CDR1 is WNHNN, CDR2 SYGVQD (reference sequence). The CDR3 totals 14 residues. V lost 2 bases, J lost 7 bases, and 14 bases lay in between. The CDR3 protein is CASSEKVSGFEAFF. The CDR3 DNA sequence: TGCGCCAGCAGTGAGAAGGTATCGGGCTTTGAAGCTTTCTTT.

CDR3 in amino acids: CASSQGGIGLGPLGTGELFF. The CDR3 nucleotides are TGCGCCAGCAGCCAAGGGGGTATTGGGCTCGGTCCCTTAGGAACCGGGGAGCTGTTTTTT. The chain carries TRBV4-1 and TRBJ2-2; the D is unclear. V was pared by 1 base and J by 5 bases, with 26 bases between. The CDR3 is 20 residues long. In germline, CDR1 is MGHRA, CDR2 YSYEKL.

The chain is built from TRBV7-9 and TRBJ2-1; D unresolved. Germline V gene lookup returns CDR1 SEHNR and CDR2 FQNEAQ (reference sequence). Trimming removed 1 base from V and 9 bases from J, with 13 bases in between. The CDR3 is 14 residues long. The CDR3 protein is CASSLGVNPGEQFF. CDR3 DNA sequence: TGTGCCAGCAGCTTAGGGGTTAACCCCGGTGAGCAGTTCTTC.

In DNA, the CDR3 is TGTGCCAGCAGCTACGGAGCGGAGCCCTCCTACGAGCAGTACTTC. Translating gives CASSYGAEPSYEQYF. This sequence joins TRBV2 and TRBJ2-7; TRBD2 is a possible D gene (5 bases). This CDR3 region has 15 residues. Germline CDR1 reads SNHLY; CDR2 reads FYNNEI. Trimming took 6 bases from V and 0 from J, leaving 15 bases between them.

The chain recombines TRBV11-2 with TRBJ1-2, with D tentatively TRBD1 (6 bases). The CDR3 covers 17 residues. The germline gives CDR1 SGHAT, CDR2 FQNNGV. The V end was cut by 3 bases, the J end by 0 bases, with 17 bases between. CDR3 nucleotides: TGTGCCAGCAGCTTGGAACGTACAGGGCGTTCTAACTATGGCTACACCTTC. It codes for CASSLERTGRSNYGYTF.

In this sample, this clone is large. The rearrangement joins TRBV5-1 to TRBJ2-7; the match to TRBD1 covers 7 bases. Germline V gives CDR1 SGHRS, CDR2 YFSETQ. Losses at the gene ends were 4 bases for V and 3 bases for J; bases not matched to a gene: 4. This CDR3 region has 13 residues. For the CDR3, the DNA is TGCGCCAGCAGCCAGGGGACAGACTACGAGCAGTACTTC. Translation gives CASSQGTDYEQYF.

This clone was seen only a few times. This chain connects TRBV6-1 to TRBJ1-1; D is unclear. The CDR3 sequence is 13 residues long. CDR1 is MNHNS, CDR2 SASEGT, per germline. V was clipped by 4 bases and J by 4 bases, with 10 bases between them. The CDR3 loop reads CASSGQEITEAFF. The CDR3 DNA reads TGTGCCAGCAGTGGGCAGGAGATCACTGAAGCTTTCTTT.

CDR3 in DNA: TGTGCCAGCAGCCTGTCAAGGGGAAATGAAAAACTGTTTTTT. Its translation is CASSLSRGNEKLFF. The V and J genes are TRBV6-5 and TRBJ1-4; possibly TRBD1 for D (5 bases). Looked up from germline, CDR1 is MNHEY and CDR2 is SVGAGI. There are 14 residues in the CDR3. Trimming left V 6 bases short and J 5 bases short, with 13 bases between.

The gene calls are TRBV18 and TRBJ2-3; tentatively, D is TRBD1 (6 bases). Germline V gene data show CDR1 as KGHSH and CDR2 as LQKENI. The CDR3 consists of 14 residues. Between the trimmed V and J ends, which lost 3 bases and 6 bases, there was a span of 13 bases. The CDR3 reads CASSPRDNSDTQYF. The CDR3, as DNA: TGTGCCAGCTCACCCCGGGACAACTCGGATACGCAGTATTTT.

This rearrangement joins TRBV10-3 to TRBJ1-6; TRBD1 aligns across 7 bases. With 3 bases clipped from V and 6 bases from J, the junction kept 5 bases outside the gene matches. The CDR3 is made up of 15 amino acids. The germline V gene encodes CDR1 ENHRY and CDR2 SYGVKD. As DNA, the CDR3 is TGTGCCATCAGTGAAGGTCAGGGGGGTAATTCACCCCTCCACTTT. It codes for CAISEGQGGNSPLHF.

This clone was detected only once. Here the CDR3 reads CAWRDQGGRGYEQYF. The CDR3 nucleotides read TGTGCCTGGAGAGATCAGGGAGGTCGGGGCTACGAGCAGTACTTC. V and J are TRBV30 and TRBJ2-7, with a tentative D call TRBD2 (6 bases). V shed 3 bases and J shed 3 bases, with 18 bases lying between them. CDR3 size: 15 residues. CDR1 is GTSNPN and CDR2 is SVGIG in the germline V gene (reference sequence).

This clone was observed a few times. The chain recombines TRBV30 with TRBJ1-6; D is unresolved. Germline V gene lookup returns CDR1 GTSNPN and CDR2 SVGIG (reference sequence). V lost 1 base, J lost 4 bases, and 14 bases lay in between. The CDR3 loop spans 16 amino acids. The CDR3 spells CAWSGLSTDYNSPLHF. The CDR3 nucleotides are TGTGCCTGGAGTGGACTGTCAACGGATTATAATTCACCCCTCCACTTT.

This clone showed up just a few times. The chain joins TRBV30 to TRBJ1-1; D is perhaps TRBD1 (6 bases). The CDR3 is 11 residues long. The germline V gene encodes CDR1 GTSNPN and CDR2 SVGIG (reference sequence). Between the trimmed V and J ends, which lost 2 bases and 11 bases, there was a span of 12 bases. CDR3 sequence reads: CAWSLGGTAFF. The CDR3 region has the DNA TGTGCCTGGAGTCTCGGGGGCACCGCTTTCTTT.

This clone appeared a single time. V gene TRBV6-1 combines with J gene TRBJ2-3, with D possibly being TRBD2 (5 bases). The germline gives CDR1 MNHNS, CDR2 SASEGT. With 7 bases removed from V and 0 bases from J, the gap between germline ends came to 14 bases. CDR3 size: 15 residues. The DNA for the CDR3 is TGTGCCAGCAACGGGGTGACGATTAGCACAGATACGCAGTATTTT. Its translation is CASNGVTISTDTQYF.

The J gene is TRBJ2-1, the V gene TRBV7-2, with 7 positions matching TRBD2. V trimming: 1 base; J trimming: 5 bases; junction bases outside the gene matches: 5. CDR1 and CDR2 (germline): SGHTA, FQGNSA. The CDR3 is 15 amino acids. CDR3 protein: CASSLVAGVDNEQFF. CDR3 DNA: TGTGCCAGCAGCTTAGTTGCGGGGGTGGACAATGAGCAGTTCTTC.

V gene TRBV5-1 combines with J gene TRBJ1-2; perhaps TRBD1 as D (6 bases). The V gene's germline CDR1 is SGHRS and CDR2 YFSETQ. This CDR3 is built from 14 residues. Trimming took 3 bases from V and 7 from J, leaving 16 bases between them. The CDR3 is CASSYGQSGGGYTF. The CDR3 nucleotides read TGCGCCAGCAGCTACGGACAGTCAGGAGGTGGCTACACCTTC.

The chain carries TRBV14 and TRBJ2-2; D may be TRBD1 (6 bases). The germline V gene encodes CDR1 SGHDN and CDR2 FVKESK. The CDR3 totals 16 residues. The V end was cut by 3 bases, the J end by 5 bases, with 16 bases between. CDR3 loop: CASSQITGRGTGELFF. The CDR3 DNA sequence: TGTGCCAGCAGCCAGATAACAGGGAGAGGTACCGGGGAGCTGTTTTTT.

The chain joins TRBV6-1 to TRBJ2-7, with D perhaps matching TRBD2 (6 bases). The V gene's germline CDR1 is MNHNS and CDR2 SASEGT. CDR3 length: 15 residues. V was pared by 3 bases and J by 1 base, with 13 bases between. CDR3 amino acids: CASSEPAGKSYEQYF. The DNA for the CDR3 is TGTGCCAGCAGTGAGCCTGCGGGGAAGTCCTACGAGCAGTACTTC.

The gene calls are TRBV5-5 and TRBJ1-2; D is ambiguous. There are 14 residues in the CDR3. Trimming took 0 bases from V and 2 from J, leaving 8 bases between them. Germline-derived CDR1 and CDR2 are SGHKS and YYEKEE (reference sequence). The CDR3 coding sequence is TGTGCCAGCAGCTTGGGGCGCTCGAACTATGGCTACACCTTC. This translates into CASSLGRSNYGYTF.

The rearrangement joins TRBV11-1 to TRBJ1-1; D possibly corresponds to TRBD1 (6 bases). Trimming stripped 4 bases from V and 6 bases from J, with 9 bases between. The germline gives CDR1 SGHAT, CDR2 FQDESV (reference sequence). CDR3 length: 12 amino acids. CDR3 region: CASSSGGPEAFF. The CDR3 DNA reads TGTGCCAGCAGCTCCGGGGGCCCTGAAGCTTTCTTT.

J is TRBJ2-4 and V is TRBV7-2, with TRBD2 matching 9 bases. The CDR3 has 17 amino acids. Germline trimming cut 5 bases from V and 0 bases from J; bases unmatched to any gene: 8. The germline V gene encodes CDR1 SGHTA and CDR2 FQGNSA. The CDR3 DNA reads as TGTGCCAGCAGCCGTGGAGGACTAGCGAAAGCCAAAAACATTCAGTACTTC. Encoded protein: CASSRGGLAKAKNIQYF.

The table lists this clone with a count of one. The chain recombines TRBV5-5 with TRBJ1-2; D gene unclear. The germline V gene has CDR1 SGHKS and CDR2 YYEKEE (reference sequence). Trimming took 4 bases from V and 3 from J, leaving 13 bases between them. This CDR3 is 14 amino acids long. CDR3 residues: CASSRDYSYYGYTF. DNA of the CDR3: TGTGCCAGCAGCCGGGATTATTCCTACTATGGCTACACCTTC.

The V call is TRBV30, the J call TRBJ1-1; no firm D call. Trimming left V 4 bases short and J 0 bases short, with 9 bases between. Germline CDR1 reads GTSNPN; CDR2 reads SVGIG (reference sequence). This CDR3 comprises 13 residues. CDR3 loop: CAWNRQLNTEAFF. The CDR3 DNA is TGTGCCTGGAATCGGCAGTTGAACACTGAAGCTTTCTTT. Filled out from reference TRBV30 and TRBJ1-1, the complete variable domain reads SQTIHQWPATLVQPVGSPLSLECTVEGTSNPNLYWYRQAAGRGLQLLFYSVGIGQISSEVPQNLSASRPQDRQFILSSKKLLLSDSGFYLCAWNRQLNTEAFFGQGTRLTVV.

V usage is TRBV18 and J usage is TRBJ2-2; D gene unclear. This CDR3 has 12 amino acids. CDR1 KGHSH and CDR2 LQKENI come from the germline V gene. Trimming removed 2 bases from V and 5 bases from J, with 3 bases in between. The CDR3 region has the DNA TGTGCCAGCTCACCAGTTACCGGGGAGCTGTTTTTT. As protein: CASSPVTGELFF.

The CDR3 region has the DNA TGCGCCAGCAGCAGCGGGGCAGGGGGAAACATTCAGTACTTC. Residues: CASSSGAGGNIQYF. V is TRBV5-1 and J is TRBJ2-4, with D tentatively TRBD1 or TRBD2 (7 bases each). This CDR3 has 14 amino acids. Trimming removed 4 bases from V and 6 bases from J, with 14 bases in between. CDR1 is SGHRS and CDR2 is YFSETQ in the germline V gene.